Below are 28 T cell receptor beta chains sequenced from a single sample in a study of blood T cells in healthy people across ages. Then a second PCR, running roughly 7 to 11 cycles, was carried out with a sample-barcoded 5' primer and a J-beta primer mix. In TCRdb, the 5' RACE reads were re-called with MiXCR into one record per CDR3 protein. The sample contains roughly 800,000 distinct CDR3 sequences, nearly 60% of which appear only once. Sequencing was performed on blood. All receptors derive from a man aged 25 to 40 in good health.

V is TRBV10-3 and J is TRBJ1-4; no firm D call. CDR1 ENHRY and CDR2 SYGVKD come from the germline V gene. V lost 0 bases and J lost 8, with 10 bases in between. The CDR3 is made up of 14 amino acids. CDR3 DNA sequence: TGTGCCATCAGTGAGTCGTCTACGGGGGAAAAACTGTTTTTT. This translates into CAISESSTGEKLFF.

This clonotype was observed a few times. V is TRBV29-1 and J is TRBJ2-7; a possible D gene is TRBD2 (6 bases). Germline V gene sequence: CDR1 SQVTM, CDR2 ANQGSEA. This CDR3 spans 13 amino acids. Trimming left V 6 bases short and J 2 bases short, with 14 bases between. CDR3 bases: TGCAGCGTGGTTGGGGGAGGACCCTACGAGCAGTACTTC. Translation: CSVVGGGPYEQYF.

The chain couples TRBV6-1 to TRBJ2-3; D gene unclear. Trimming cost V 3 bases and J 6 bases, with 19 bases left between them. Germline V gene sequence: CDR1 MNHNS, CDR2 SASEGT. The length of the CDR3 is 16 residues. CDR3 loop: CASSETASRPTDTQYF. DNA of the CDR3: TGTGCCAGCAGTGAGACCGCGTCTAGACCCACCGATACGCAGTATTTT.

The chain has TRBV7-9 and TRBJ2-7; D is unclear. This CDR3 spans 15 amino acids. Between the trimmed V and J ends, which lost 1 base and 2 bases, there was a span of 12 bases. Germline assignment: CDR1 SEHNR and CDR2 FQNEAQ (reference sequence). The CDR3 is CASSLERVRPYEQYF. CDR3 DNA sequence: TGTGCCAGCAGCTTAGAAAGGGTCAGGCCCTACGAGCAGTACTTC.

This clonotype was seen repeatedly, ten times or more. V gene TRBV7-6 combines with J gene TRBJ2-1; D might be TRBD1 (5 bases). Trimming left V 5 bases short and J 4 bases short, with 12 bases between. Germline values: CDR1 SGHVS, CDR2 FNYEAQ. The CDR3 length is 14 residues. CDR3 sequence: CASSARVSYNEQFF. Written as DNA, the CDR3 is TGTGCCAGCAGCGCCAGGGTCTCGTACAATGAGCAGTTCTTC.

The rearrangement uses TRBV19 and TRBJ1-1; D is unresolved. Germline CDR1 reads LNHDA; CDR2 reads SQIVND (reference sequence). This CDR3 contains 13 residues. Trimming left V 5 bases short and J 0 bases short, with 7 bases between. CDR3 coding DNA: TGTGCCAGTAGTGAGAAACTGAACACTGAAGCTTTCTTT. The encoded protein is CASSEKLNTEAFF.

This clonotype appeared a few times. This sequence joins TRBV5-1 and TRBJ2-5; maybe TRBD1 (5 bases). This CDR3 comprises 13 residues. Deletions cut 5 bases from V and 5 bases from J, with 13 bases between. Per the germline V gene, CDR1 is SGHRS and CDR2 is YFSETQ. Here the CDR3 DNA reads TGCGCCAGCAGAAGTGGGGCAGGGGAGACCCAGTACTTC. Its protein product is CASRSGAGETQYF.

This clonotype was seen only a few times. The rearrangement links TRBV4-2 to TRBJ1-4, with TRBD1 matching 11 bases. This CDR3 has 16 amino acids. V was clipped by 5 bases and J by 2 bases; unmatched bases: 4. From germline, CDR1 is LGHNA and CDR2 YNFKEQ. CDR3 loop: CASSDRDRGTNEKLFF. The CDR3 DNA reads as TGTGCCAGCAGCGACCGGGACAGGGGGACTAATGAAAAACTGTTTTTT.

J is TRBJ1-2 and V is TRBV20-1; D uncertain. V gave up 0 bases and J gave up 6 bases, with 17 bases separating them. The germline V gene has CDR1 DFQATT and CDR2 SNEGSKA (reference sequence). The CDR3 is 15 amino acids. The CDR3 DNA reads as TGCAGTGCTAGAGATCGGGCCGCGGCAGTTCATGGCTACACCTTC. Its protein product is CSARDRAAAVHGYTF.

Many counts were recorded for this clonotype. This chain links TRBV10-3 with TRBJ2-1, with 9 bases identical to TRBD2. Germline-derived CDR1 and CDR2 are ENHRY and SYGVKD. After removal of 7 bases from V and 9 bases from J, the junction contained 7 bases not matched to a gene. There are 13 residues in the CDR3. CDR3 loop: CAINQAGGSEQFF. In DNA form, the CDR3 reads TGTGCCATCAATCAAGCGGGGGGTAGTGAGCAGTTCTTC.

The chain combines TRBV6-5 with TRBJ2-4; possibly TRBD1 or TRBD2 for D (6 bases each). The J call is in doubt because the DNA end fits TRBJ2-5 better. CDR3 length: 15 residues. Germline CDR1 is MNHEY and CDR2 is SVGAGI. CDR3 coding DNA: TGTGCCAGCAGTTACTCGAGTACAGGGAGGGAGACCCAGTACTTC. Translated: CASSYSSTGRETQYF.

This chain links TRBV3-1 with TRBJ2-1; either TRBD1 or TRBD2 may fit D (5 bases each). The J call is in doubt because the DNA end fits TRBJ2-7 better. This CDR3 comprises 15 residues. CDR1 is LGHDT and CDR2 is YNNKEL in the germline V gene (reference sequence). The CDR3 loop is CASSRSVGADNEQYF. CDR3 nucleotide sequence: TGTGCCAGCAGCCGTTCCGTCGGGGCCGACAATGAGCAGTACTTC.

In this sample, this clonotype turned up a few times. The rearrangement joins TRBV30 to TRBJ1-6, with 9 bases fitting TRBD1. CDR3 length: 13 amino acids. Per the germline V gene, CDR1 is GTSNPN and CDR2 is SVGIG (reference sequence). Trimming removed 4 bases from V and 8 bases from J; junction bases left unmatched: 3. CDR3 sequence (DNA): TGTGCCTGGACGGGACAGGGCCATTCACCCCTCCACTTT. Its protein is CAWTGQGHSPLHF.

The chain combines TRBV7-2 with TRBJ2-7, with a tentative D call TRBD2 (6 bases). CDR3 length equals 15 residues. V gave up 5 bases and J gave up 0 bases, with 14 bases separating them. Germline CDR1 and CDR2: SGHTA and FQGNSA. The CDR3 region has the DNA TGTGCCAGCAGCGCCCTAGCGCAAAGCTCCTACGAGCAGTACTTC. It encodes CASSALAQSSYEQYF.

In this sample, this clonotype turned up a few times. The chain carries TRBV27 and TRBJ2-4; TRBD1 matches at 8 bases. The end of the DNA is better explained by TRBJ2-7, so the J call may be wrong. The CDR3 runs to 17 residues. Germline V lookup: CDR1 MNHEY, CDR2 SMNVEV (reference sequence). The DNA for the CDR3 is TGTGCCAGCAGTTCAATAGGGATCGGCAGGGGGCTCGACGAGCAGTACTTC. Residues: CASSSIGIGRGLDEQYF.

V and J are TRBV28 and TRBJ2-2; 12 positions match TRBD1. The CDR3 length is 17 residues. Germline trimming cut 6 bases from V and 1 base from J; bases unmatched to any gene: 6. The germline gives CDR1 MDHEN, CDR2 SYDVKM. This CDR3 reads CASSGTGGRRNTGELFF. The CDR3 DNA follows: TGTGCCAGCAGCGGGACAGGGGGCCGTCGGAACACCGGGGAGCTGTTTTTT.

With regard to this clonotype: The junction does not match germline at one end; this may be a read error. The V gene is TRBV7-3, the J gene TRBJ2-7, with 8 bases aligning to TRBD2. CDR3 length: 12 amino acids. CDR1 and CDR2 from the germline V gene are SGHTA and FQGTGA. CDR3 bases: TGTGCCTGCAGCGGACCGGGGGGGGAGCAGTACTTC. Translation gives CACSGPGGEQYF.

V gene TRBV28 combines with J gene TRBJ2-1, with 7 bases identical to TRBD2. The end of the DNA fits TRBJ2-7 better, so the J call may be wrong. This CDR3 comprises 15 residues. Germline V lookup: CDR1 MDHEN, CDR2 SYDVKM. The DNA for the CDR3 is TGTGCCAGCAGCGAACGGGGCGGGAGAGACTACGAGCAGTACTTC. It translates to CASSERGGRDYEQYF.

The J gene is TRBJ2-5, the V gene TRBV7-6; 13 positions agree with TRBD2. The CDR3 is 19 residues long. V lost 2 bases and J lost 4; bases outside the gene matches: 13. CDR1 is SGHVS and CDR2 is FNYEAQ in the germline V gene. Here the CDR3 DNA reads TGTGCCAGCAGCTTAAGGGCGGGGACTAGCGGGACCTGGCTAGAGACCCAGTACTTC. This codes for CASSLRAGTSGTWLETQYF.

The chain joins TRBV20-1 to TRBJ2-1, with D unclear. Germline CDR1 DFQATT, CDR2 SNEGSKA (reference sequence). The V gene lost 2 bases and the J gene lost 13 bases, with 21 bases spanning the gap. CDR3 length equals 14 residues. The CDR3 is CSARKGSGSETQFF. In DNA, the CDR3 is TGCAGTGCTAGAAAGGGCAGTGGGTCAGAGACCCAGTTCTTC.

V usage is TRBV13 and J usage is TRBJ1-1; 7 bases agree with TRBD1. The CDR3 loop spans 15 amino acids. Trimming cost V 6 bases and J 2 bases; bases outside gene matches: 9. Germline V lookup: CDR1 PRHDT, CDR2 FYEKMQ (reference sequence). CDR3 amino acids: CASRNGQAPNTEAFF. The CDR3 bases are TGTGCCAGCAGGAACGGACAGGCCCCAAACACTGAAGCTTTCTTT.

The chain combines TRBV27 with TRBJ2-7; 7 bases are a match to TRBD1. Germline values: CDR1 MNHEY, CDR2 SMNVEV (reference sequence). There are 19 residues in the CDR3. Unmatched junction bases numbered 17, after V lost 3 bases and J lost 0 bases. CDR3 in amino acids: CASSFLGQGVPSSSYEQYF. Here the CDR3 DNA reads TGTGCCAGCAGTTTCTTGGGGCAGGGGGTACCCAGTAGCTCCTACGAGCAGTACTTC.

The chain couples TRBV29-1 to TRBJ2-7, with 8 bases that match TRBD1. The CDR3 length is 14 residues. The germline V gene encodes CDR1 SQVTM and CDR2 ANQGSEA. The V gene end was trimmed by 3 bases and the J gene end by 9 bases; junction bases not matched to a gene: 13. The CDR3 region is CSVEVTGTGGLQYF. The CDR3 DNA is TGCAGCGTTGAGGTAACCGGGACAGGAGGTTTGCAGTACTTC.

The chain uses TRBV4-2 and TRBJ2-5; D perhaps matches TRBD2 (5 bases). This CDR3 is 17 amino acids long. V was clipped by 4 bases and J by 2 bases, with 20 bases between them. Germline CDR1 reads LGHNA; CDR2 reads YNFKEQ. The CDR3 loop reads CASSLLGQIASQETQYF. CDR3 in DNA: TGTGCCAGCAGCCTACTTGGCCAGATAGCGAGTCAAGAGACCCAGTACTTC.

The rearrangement joins TRBV29-1 to TRBJ2-1; D may be TRBD1 (6 bases). The V end was cut by 0 bases, the J end by 0 bases, with 9 bases between. The CDR3 is made up of 15 amino acids. CDR1 and CDR2 from the germline V gene are SQVTM and ANQGSEA. This CDR3 is CSVEEGASSYNEQFF. The CDR3 DNA sequence: TGCAGCGTTGAAGAGGGGGCTAGCTCCTACAATGAGCAGTTCTTC.

The count of this clonotype is one. The chain is built from TRBV7-2 and TRBJ2-1; 8 bases line up with TRBD2. The CDR3 has 14 residues. With V trimmed by 5 bases and J by 10 bases, 10 bases remained unmatched. Germline V CDR1 and CDR2: SGHTA, FQGNSA. CDR3 sequence (DNA): TGTGCCAGCAGCGTGGGACTAGGAAGGCACGAGCAGTTCTTC. It encodes CASSVGLGRHEQFF.

In its sample, this clonotype was seen once. This CDR3 is CASSMDLAGAYEQYF. The CDR3 nucleotides read TGTGCCAGCTCAATGGATCTGGCGGGAGCCTACGAGCAGTACTTC. The chain employs TRBV18 and TRBJ2-4, with 7 bases matching TRBD2. The assigned J gene may be wrong: the sequence end matches TRBJ2-7 better. Germline V gene sequence: CDR1 KGHSH, CDR2 LQKENI. The CDR3 is 15 residues long.

A few counts support this clonotype. J is TRBJ2-7 and V is TRBV20-1, with no clear D. This CDR3 has 16 amino acids. V shed 1 base and J shed 2 bases, with 18 bases lying between them. Germline values: CDR1 DFQATT, CDR2 SNEGSKA (reference sequence). The CDR3 protein is CSARVAPGGFAYEQYF. CDR3 coding DNA: TGCAGTGCTAGAGTCGCCCCGGGTGGGTTCGCCTACGAGCAGTACTTC.